Listed below are T cell receptor beta chains from one sample, sequenced in a study of T cell responses to AZD1222 COVID-19 vaccine. Here immunoSEQ multiplex PCR was the method, and the copy in TCRdb shows in-frame clones only, minus some. The profile shows around 200,000 clones, 80% to 95% of them singletons. The source material was peripheral blood, sampled on day 0 of AZD1222 vaccination. The source is an adult in good health. The CDR3 runs from the conserved cysteine through the conserved F or W. The order of the fields is clone size, D gene, V gene, J gene, CDR3 length, CDR3 DNA, CDR3 protein. A D gene is named only where the DNA matches it firmly. Some rows have no size entry. The others give once, few or many, or a class for an expanded clone.

>.|TRBD1|TRBV7-9|TRBJ1-5|16
TGTGCCAGCAGCGTAACACAGGGGGCTAGGGATCAGCCCCAGCATTTT
CASSVTQGARDQPQHF
>.|.|TRBV3-1/TRBV3-2|TRBJ1-6|14
TGTGCCAGCAGCCCGGACAGTTCAAATTCACCCCTCCACTTT
CASSPDSSNSPLHF
>.|.|TRBV5-1|TRBJ1-4|15
TGCGCCAGCAGCTTGTCCGTCGGGCGGAATGAAAAACTGTTTTTT
CASSLSVGRNEKLFF
>.|.|TRBV6-5|TRBJ2-1|14
TGTGCCACCAGCAGTGAGTACAGGGACAATGAGCAGTTCTTC
CATSSEYRDNEQFF
>.|.|TRBV12-3/TRBV12-4|TRBJ1-1|13
TGTGCCAGCAGCTCGGACAGGAACACTGAAGCTTTCTTT
CASSSDRNTEAFF
>.|TRBD1|TRBV6-1|TRBJ1-2|17
TGTGCCAGCAGTGAAACCCCGGGACAGGGGGCAACCTATGGCTACACCTTC
CASSETPGQGATYGYTF
>.|.|TRBV11-2|TRBJ2-7|12
TGTGCCAGCAGCCCCGAGACAACACGGCAGTACTTC
CASSPETTRQYF
>.|.|TRBV19|TRBJ2-7|14
TGTGCCAGTAGTCCAGGACTGATGTCGTACGAGCAGTACTTC
CASSPGLMSYEQYF
>.|.|TRBV27|TRBJ1-1|14
TGTGCCAGCTGTGCAGGGGCAGGGAACACTGAAGCTTTCTTT
CASCAGAGNTEAFF
>.|.|TRBV18|TRBJ1-2|12
TGTGCCAGCTCACCAGAACCAGACGTCTACACCTTC
CASSPEPDVYTF
>.|.|TRBV27|TRBJ2-7|14
TGTGCCAGCAGTGATGGCGTGAGCTCCTACGAGCAGTACTTC
CASSDGVSSYEQYF
>.|.|TRBV10-2|TRBJ2-5|12
TGCGCCAGCAGTGACGGACAAGAGACCCAGTACTTC
CASSDGQETQYF
>.|.|TRBV7-9|TRBJ1-1|14
TGTGCCAGCAGCTTAGAGGGGTCCGCAACTGAAGCTTTCTTT
CASSLEGSATEAFF
>.|TRBD1|TRBV5-1|TRBJ2-7|14
TGCGCCAGCAGCACGACAGGGACCCTTGACGAGCAGTACTTC
CASSTTGTLDEQYF
>once|.|TRBV27|TRBJ1-1|15
TGTGCCAGCAGCCAACAGGATACAATGAACACTGAAGCTTTCTTT
CASSQQDTMNTEAFF
>few|TRBD1|TRBV6-5|TRBJ1-2|16
TGTGCCAGCAGTTGGGATCCGGGACAGGGGAACTATGGCTACACCTTC
CASSWDPGQGNYGYTF
>.|.|TRBV3-1/TRBV3-2|TRBJ2-5|14
TGTGCCAGCAGCTCCACCGCAGGGTCTGAGACCCAGTACTTC
CASSSTAGSETQYF
>.|.|TRBV10-2|TRBJ1-1|14
TGCGCCAGCAGGTCCCCGGGGGATGTAACTGAAGCTTTCTTT
CASRSPGDVTEAFF
>once|.|TRBV7-9|TRBJ2-3|9
TGTGCCAGCAACTCCCAGCAGTATTTT
CASNSQQYF
>.|TRBD1|TRBV19|TRBJ1-2|15
TGTGCCAGTAGTGGACAGGGGGCTCGTCGTGGTGGCTACACCTTC
CASSGQGARRGGYTF